Listed below are T cell receptor beta chains from one sample, sequenced in a study of blood T cell repertoires in COVID-19. The data were produced by immunoSEQ multiplex PCR, yet TCRdb's version contains in-frame clones alone and is incomplete. This table has about 100,000 clones, 87% appearing once. Source material: peripheral blood. These receptors were collected from a man aged 50 to 59 with acute or convalescent COVID-19. Both conserved end residues are part of each CDR3. D genes are given only for firm matches. The size field is filled for only some rows; it gives once, few, many or a size class.

TRBV27	14	.	TRBJ2-1	few	TGTGCCAGCAGTTTTCCCGGGAGTGGGCATGAGCAGTTCTTC	CASSFPGSGHEQFF
TRBV1	18	.	TRBJ2-5	.	TGCACCAGCAGCCAAGGAGCCCTAGCGGGCCTTGGGAGAGAGACCCAGTACTTC	CTSSQGALAGLGRETQYF
TRBV6-5	15	TRBD2	TRBJ2-1	.	TGTGCCAGCACTAGCGGGAGGGCCAGGATTAGTGAGCAGTTCTTC	CASTSGRARISEQFF
TRBV12-3/TRBV12-4	11	.	TRBJ2-7	.	TGTGCCAGCAGCCTGTCCCACGAGCAGTACTTC	CASSLSHEQYF
TRBV28	12	.	TRBJ2-1	.	TGTGCCAGCAGTCAGCGTTGGAATGAGCAGTTCTTC	CASSQRWNEQFF
TRBV5-1	16	.	TRBJ2-4	.	TGCGCCAGCAGCTTGTCATCAGGGGGGGCCAAAAACATTCAGTACTTC	CASSLSSGGAKNIQYF
TRBV20-1	12	.	TRBJ2-5	once	TGCAGTGCTAGTCGAGGAGGGGAGACCCAGTACTTC	CSASRGGETQYF
TRBV10-2	17	.	TRBJ2-7	.	TGCGCCAGCAGCGAAGTGCTTCAGGTCGTTGGGTCCTACGAGCAGTACTTC	CASSEVLQVVGSYEQYF
TRBV20-1	11	.	TRBJ2-1	.	TGCAGTGCTGCCGGTGAAAATGAGCAGTTCTTC	CSAAGENEQFF
TRBV2	14	TRBD1	TRBJ1-6	.	TGTGCCAGCACCGGACAGGGTTTAAATTCACCCCTCCACTTT	CASTGQGLNSPLHF
TRBV19	14	TRBD1	TRBJ2-2	.	TGTGCCAGTAGGGAGACAGGGGTCACCGGGGAGCTGTTTTTT	CASRETGVTGELFF
TRBV12-3/TRBV12-4	13	TRBD1	TRBJ2-7	.	TGTGCCAACAAAACACGGGACAGCTACGAGCAGTACTTC	CANKTRDSYEQYF
TRBV12-3/TRBV12-4	13	TRBD1	TRBJ1-2	few	TGTGCCAGCAGCTGGGACAGGACCTATGGCTACACCTTC	CASSWDRTYGYTF
TRBV7-8	13	.	TRBJ1-2	few	TGTGCCAGCAGCCTTGACAGGAGCTATGGCTACACCTTC	CASSLDRSYGYTF
TRBV2	17	TRBD1	TRBJ1-4	.	TGTGCCAGCAGTGAAGGAGGGGGCGCGGACGTTAATGAAAAACTGTTTTTT	CASSEGGGADVNEKLFF
TRBV3-1/TRBV3-2	17	TRBD2	TRBJ2-3	.	TGTGCCAGCAGCCGATCGACTAGCGGGGTCGGGGCAGATACGCAGTATTTT	CASSRSTSGVGADTQYF
TRBV6-4	13	.	TRBJ2-5	.	TGTGCCAGCAGTGACGAAAGAGGTGGGACCCAGTACTTC	CASSDERGGTQYF
TRBV6-5	16	.	TRBJ2-1	.	TGTGCCAGCAGTTACGACGCGGCTCCCGCGAGCAATGAGCAGTTCTTC	CASSYDAAPASNEQFF
TRBV30	14	.	TRBJ2-7	.	TGTGCCTGGAGTTTAGGGGGAGAGGTGTACGAGCAGTACTTC	CAWSLGGEVYEQYF
TRBV18	17	TRBD2	TRBJ2-1	.	TGTGCCAGCTCAGGGAGACGGACTAGCGGGAGGGCGAGAGAGCAGTTCTTC	CASSGRRTSGRAREQFF
TRBV10-2	16	.	TRBJ1-5	.	TGCGCCAGCAGTCCCCGGGAAATTTATAGCAATCAGCCCCAGCATTTT	CASSPREIYSNQPQHF
TRBV19	14	.	TRBJ2-2	few	TGTGCCAGTAGTATCGCTCGGGGTACCGGGGAGCTGTTTTTT	CASSIARGTGELFF
TRBV15	14	.	TRBJ1-5	.	TGTGCCACCAGCAGAGATACAGGACATCAGCCCCAGCATTTT	CATSRDTGHQPQHF
TRBV5-1	14	.	TRBJ2-3	.	TGCGCCAGCAGCTTAGGACAGAGCACAGATACGCAGTATTTT	CASSLGQSTDTQYF
TRBV28	15	TRBD1	TRBJ1-1	.	TGTGCCAGCAGAAGGACAGGGCTCATGAACACTGAAGCTTTCTTT	CASRRTGLMNTEAFF
TRBV19	15	.	TRBJ2-3	.	TGTGCCAGTAGCCCCCCCGGGGTCGGGGCAGATACGCAGTATTTT	CASSPPGVGADTQYF
TRBV9	15	.	TRBJ2-2	.	TGTGCCAGCAGCGTCCGTGGGAGCGGCACCGGGGAGCTGTTTTTT	CASSVRGSGTGELFF
TRBV10-3	16	TRBD1	TRBJ2-7	.	TGTGCCATCAGTGAGTCGATCCGGGACAGCTCCTACGAGCAGTACTTC	CAISESIRDSSYEQYF
TRBV3-1/TRBV3-2	14	TRBD1	TRBJ2-5	.	TGTGCCAGCAGCCAAGGGACAGGGAGAGAGACCCAGTACTTC	CASSQGTGRETQYF
TRBV24-1	16	TRBD2	TRBJ2-2	.	TGTGCCACCAGTGATTTGGGGGCGGGGGGAACCGGGGAGCTGTTTTTT	CATSDLGAGGTGELFF
TRBV27	16	.	TRBJ2-1	.	TGTGCCAGCAGTTCATCGCCAACTACAGCGGACAATGAGCAGTTCTTC	CASSSSPTTADNEQFF
TRBV9	13	.	TRBJ2-3	.	TGTGCCAGCAGCGCGATGGGAGCAGATACGCAGTATTTT	CASSAMGADTQYF
TRBV28	13	.	TRBJ2-5	.	TGTGCCAGCAGCCGAGGACAGCAAGAGACCCAGTACTTC	CASSRGQQETQYF
TRBV6-8	17	TRBD1	TRBJ1-1	.	TGTGCCAGCAATCACAGCCGTACGGACAGGTCGAACACTGAAGCTTTCTTT	CASNHSRTDRSNTEAFF
TRBV23-1	13	.	TRBJ1-5	.	TGCGCCAGCAGTCGGAACGGGGATCAGCCCCAGCATTTT	CASSRNGDQPQHF
TRBV5-1	15	.	TRBJ1-4	few	TGCGCCAGCAGCTTGTTGTCGGGGGTTGATGAAAAACTGTTTTTT	CASSLLSGVDEKLFF
TRBV21-1	14	.	TRBJ1-2	.	TGTGCCAGCAGCATGACAGGGGATCACTATGGCTACACCTTC	CASSMTGDHYGYTF
TRBV6-5	13	.	TRBJ1-5	.	TGTGCCAGCGTGAGAGATACCAATCAGCCCCAGCATTTT	CASVRDTNQPQHF
TRBV5-1	16	TRBD1	TRBJ2-2	.	TGCGCCAGCAGCTTGATTTCCACAGGGGGTACCGGGGAGCTGTTTTTT	CASSLISTGGTGELFF
TRBV27	13	.	TRBJ1-1	.	TGTGCCAGCAGTCCGGTCGCGGGGGTCGCAGCTTTCTTT	CASSPVAGVAAFF
TRBV11-3	14	TRBD2	TRBJ2-5	.	TGTGCCAGCAGCTTAGATCGAACAGCGGGACCCACCTACTTC	CASSLDRTAGPTYF
TRBV10-3	18	TRBD2	TRBJ2-1	.	TGTGCCATCAGTGAGGGGGGACTAGCGGGTAGCTCCTACAATGAGCAGTTCTTC	CAISEGGLAGSSYNEQFF
TRBV28	16	TRBD2	TRBJ2-3	.	TGTGCCAGCAGTCAAGAGCGGGAGGGCCGGAGCGATACGCAGTATTTT	CASSQEREGRSDTQYF
TRBV6-2/TRBV6-3	15	.	TRBJ2-7	.	TGTGCCAGCAGTTACCCCCGGACTATCTCCTACGAGCAGTACTTC	CASSYPRTISYEQYF
TRBV6-2/TRBV6-3	13	TRBD1	TRBJ2-1	.	TGTGCCAGCAGCTGGGACAGCTACAATGAGCAGTTCTTC	CASSWDSYNEQFF
TRBV4-1	16	.	TRBJ1-6	few	TGCGCCAGCAGCCTACTCGTATTCTCCTATAATTCACCCCTCCACTTT	CASSLLVFSYNSPLHF
TRBV7-6	15	.	TRBJ1-5	.	TGTGCCAGCAGCCGAGGGCCGGCGTCGGGTCAGCCCCAGCATTTT	CASSRGPASGQPQHF
TRBV29-1	11	.	TRBJ1-1	.	TGCAACGTCAGGGAAAACACTGAAGCTTTCTTT	CNVRENTEAFF
TRBV2	14	.	TRBJ1-2	.	TGTGCCAGCAGTTTAGAGGACAGTAACTATGGCTACACCTTC	CASSLEDSNYGYTF
TRBV5-4	13	TRBD2	TRBJ2-7	.	TGTGCCAGCAGTCGAGCCGGGAGGGACGAGCAGTACTTC	CASSRAGRDEQYF